Listed below are T cell receptor beta chains from one sample, sequenced in a study of early T cells in non-severe SARS-CoV-2 infection. TCRdb reprocessed the 5' RACE reads via MiXCR and lists one record per CDR3 protein. The sample carries tens of thousands of distinct CDR3 sequences, 6.6% recorded once. Source: whole blood, taken at baseline. These TCRs come from an adult who was a healthcare worker with PCR-confirmed SARS-CoV-2 infection or an uninfected control (not recorded which). Each CDR3 is given without its conserved first and last residue.

>TRBJ2-3|TRBV29-1
SVEEPRLADTQY
>TRBJ1-5|TRBV27
ASRSHGTAQPQH
>TRBJ1-2|TRBV7-3
ASSETGVSNYGYT
>TRBJ2-3|TRBV5-1
ASSLGLAGTDTQY
>TRBJ2-7|TRBV3-1
ASSPTPHAGGYEQY
>TRBJ1-2|TRBV7-9
ASPGGRGVDGYT
>TRBJ2-5|TRBV10-3
AISDPDRAETQY
>TRBJ2-7|TRBV28
ASSLDWGYEQY
>TRBJ2-7|TRBV7-9
ASSLEGGFSYEQY
>TRBJ1-1|TRBV2
ASSDGLNTEAF
>TRBJ1-4|TRBV5-1
ASSLPGAGMVEKLF
>TRBJ2-1|TRBV18
ASQDWDTGRNEQF
>TRBJ2-3|TRBV5-6
ASSLEWEPP
>TRBJ2-5|TRBV10-2
ASSSRRGGRGQETQY
>TRBJ1-2|TRBV30
AWSVGGGDDYT
>TRBJ2-5|TRBV7-3
ASSLASGSSQETQY
>TRBJ2-5|TRBV18
ASSPLGETQY
>TRBJ1-5|TRBV19
ASSIIGVNQPQH
>TRBJ1-2|TRBV4-2
ASSQDQPGANYGYT
>TRBJ2-3|TRBV12-3/TRBV12-4
ASSLADRPTSGASTDTQY
>TRBJ2-7|TRBV6-1
ASSFRPPRNEQY
>TRBJ2-3|TRBV4-1
ASSQNPAASVDTQY
>TRBJ1-5|TRBV20-1
SARDGSGDRNQPQH
>TRBJ1-5|TRBV19
ASRTDHSNQPQH
>TRBJ2-6|TRBV6-1
ASTWGSGANVLT
>TRBJ2-5|TRBV7-2
ASSRAGGQETQY
>TRBJ2-3|TRBV5-8
ASSLLQSTDTQY
>TRBJ1-4|TRBV19
ASSMVPINEKLF
>TRBJ2-1|TRBV6-1
ASSYRFDNSEQF
>TRBJ1-4|TRBV10-3
AIRKEPGYGEKLF
>TRBJ1-1|TRBV12-3/TRBV12-4
ASSLRGGLNTEAF
>TRBJ1-3|TRBV18
ASSPLLDAGSGNTIY
>TRBJ2-2|TRBV7-2
ASSLRYTGGGELF
>TRBJ1-2|TRBV12-3/TRBV12-4
ASSLSGGPYYGYT
>TRBJ1-2|TRBV29-1
SVAVSSYGYT
>TRBJ1-4|TRBV5-8
ASNPNRAATNEKLF
>TRBJ1-1|TRBV12-3/TRBV12-4
ASRTRSGNTEAF
>TRBJ2-7|TRBV6-6
ASSYSSGVGIYEQY
>TRBJ2-2|TRBV3-1
ASSEERSGHTGELF
>TRBJ2-3|TRBV4-3
ASSPSRRTDTQY
>TRBJ2-3|TRBV11-3
ASSLAPSTVSTDTQY
>TRBJ2-2|TRBV2
ASGPDRLAGELF
>TRBJ2-1|TRBV12-3/TRBV12-4
ASRIAGYLNEQF
>TRBJ2-4|TRBV28
ASSLRGGSNIAKNIQY
>TRBJ1-3|TRBV28
ASTPGNTIY
>TRBJ2-7|TRBV5-1
ASSLGTSGGYEQY
>TRBJ1-2|TRBV29-1
SVEDQEESSYGYT
>TRBJ2-7|TRBV2
ASSEAQGTSGYSAYEQY
>TRBJ2-3|TRBV3-1
ASSQGLMGGDTDTQY
>TRBJ2-7|TRBV5-6
ASSLGAPAGEQY
>TRBJ1-2|TRBV20-1
SAGIGYT
>TRBJ2-3|TRBV5-1
ASSLDTVVTQY
>TRBJ1-5|TRBV19
ASSIGQVNLHQPQH
>TRBJ2-5|TRBV5-1
ASSLGSSGAETQY